Below are 15 T cell receptor beta chains sequenced from a single sample in a study of CD8 T cells in ankylosing spondylitis. Points from the study as a whole: For ankylosing spondylitis blood, a TCR beta motif of 7 or 8 highly homologous variants appeared characteristic.

One entry per CDR3 protein, called by TCRdb with MiXCR from the 5' RACE reads. The repertoire includes a few hundred thousand distinct CDR3 sequences, 15% to 20% of them detected once, and about 42% sits in the top ten. Which antigens these TCRs recognize remains unknown. The sample comprised blood, either unsorted or a sorted T cell fraction (not recorded which). The receptors derive from a male donor with ankylosing spondylitis.

This clonotype was detected only a few times. The CDR3 loop reads CASSQDPTAPNTEAFF. CDR3 DNA: TGCGCCAGCAGCCAAGATCCTACGGCGCCCAACACTGAAGCTTTCTTT. The V gene is TRBV4-1, the J gene TRBJ1-1; D uncertain. V was trimmed by 0 bases and J by 2 bases, leaving 13 bases between them. CDR3 length: 16 amino acids. Per the germline V gene, CDR1 is MGHRA and CDR2 is YSYEKL.

This clonotype was observed a handful of times. V gene TRBV28 combines with J gene TRBJ2-4; TRBD2 is a possible D gene (5 bases). The CDR3 contains 12 residues. CDR1 is MDHEN, CDR2 SYDVKM, per germline. Trimming took 5 bases from V and 7 from J, leaving 9 bases between them. The CDR3 region has the DNA TGTGCCAGCAGTCTGAGGGCCAACATTCAGTACTTC. Its protein product is CASSLRANIQYF.

The V call is TRBV15, the J call TRBJ2-7; TRBD2 is a possible D gene (5 bases). Germline V lookup: CDR1 LNHNV, CDR2 YYDKDF (reference sequence). With 1 base removed from V and 5 bases from J, the gap between germline ends came to 9 bases. This CDR3 is 13 amino acids long. The CDR3 DNA follows: TGTGCCACCAGCAGAGGAGGGAAGGACGAGCAGTACTTC. Translated, it gives CATSRGGKDEQYF.

In this sample, this clonotype turned up many times. The rearrangement uses TRBV12-3 or TRBV12-4 and TRBJ1-1, with a possible D match to TRBD1 (5 bases). The CDR3 is 14 amino acids. The V gene lost 6 bases and the J gene lost 1 base, with 12 bases spanning the gap. The CDR3 nucleotides are TGTGCCAGCAGCTTGGGGGGACCGAACACTGAAGCTTTCTTT. Translated, it gives CASSLGGPNTEAFF.

This clonotype was picked up many times. The V call is TRBV4-1, the J call TRBJ2-7; 8 bases fit TRBD2. The V and J ends lost 0 bases and 3 bases, in that order; junction bases with no gene match: 7. This CDR3 has 16 residues. Germline CDR1 reads MGHRA; CDR2 reads YSYEKL. CDR3 nucleotide sequence: TGCGCCAGCAGCCAAGATCCTCCGGGGGGGCTCTACGAGCAGTACTTC. Amino acids: CASSQDPPGGLYEQYF.

This clonotype has a handful of counts. The chain recombines TRBV4-1 with TRBJ1-1, with TRBD1 identical over 7 bases. The CDR3 consists of 16 residues. The germline CDR1 and CDR2 sequences are MGHRA and YSYEKL. The trim removed 1 base at V and 4 bases at J, leaving 9 bases unmatched. In DNA form, the CDR3 reads TGCGCCAGCAGCCAAGCCAGGGGGTTAGGGGTCACTGAAGCTTTCTTT. Encoded protein: CASSQARGLGVTEAFF.

This clonotype has a count of ten or more. The chain employs TRBV3-1 and TRBJ2-1; D unresolved. The CDR3 totals 11 residues. Germline V gene data show CDR1 as LGHDT and CDR2 as YNNKEL (reference sequence). V lost 6 bases and J 4 bases, leaving 4 bases between the germline ends. The CDR3 coding sequence is TGTGCCAGCAGACATTACAATGAGCAGTTCTTC. This encodes CASRHYNEQFF.

This clonotype has ten or more counts. J is TRBJ1-1 and V is TRBV21-1. TRBV21-1 is termed a pseudogene. This CDR3 comprises 15 residues. This CDR3 reads CASSPDGTAQTEAFF. The CDR3 DNA follows: TGTGCCAGCAGTCCCGACGGGACGGCGCAGACTGAAGCTTTCTTT.

This clonotype occurred a few times. V and J are TRBV7-8 and TRBJ1-4; D remains unclear. CDR1 is SGHVS, CDR2 FQNEAQ, per germline. The CDR3 consists of 12 residues. Between the trimmed V and J ends, which lost 5 bases and 8 bases, there was a span of 9 bases. The CDR3 bases are TGTGCCAGCAGCGGTGTAATGGAAAAACTGTTTTTT. This encodes CASSGVMEKLFF.

This chain links TRBV10-3 with TRBJ2-3; 11 bases map to TRBD2. Losses at the gene ends were 9 bases for V and 2 bases for J; bases not matched to a gene: 4. This CDR3 comprises 14 residues. Germline assignment: CDR1 ENHRY and CDR2 SYGVKD. The CDR3 is CAISGRDPTDTQYF. CDR3 sequence (DNA): TGTGCCATTAGCGGGAGGGACCCCACAGATACGCAGTATTTT.

The chain uses TRBV2 and TRBJ2-7; 10 bases align to TRBD2. Germline V gives CDR1 SNHLY, CDR2 FYNNEI. Trimming removed 6 bases from V and 4 bases from J; junction bases left unmatched: 6. CDR3 length: 14 amino acids. CDR3 loop: CASSALAGVYEQYF. The CDR3 bases are TGTGCCAGCAGCGCGCTAGCGGGAGTTTACGAGCAGTACTTC.

The genes are TRBV5-6 and TRBJ2-7; 7 bases are a match to TRBD1. Germline assignment: CDR1 SGHDT and CDR2 YYEEEE. V trimming: 4 bases; J trimming: 3 bases; junction bases outside the gene matches: 19. The CDR3 totals 18 residues. CDR3 in DNA: TGTGCCAGCAGCCCCAAATCGACCCAGGTAAGGGGGCACTACGAGCAGTACTTC. This sequence encodes CASSPKSTQVRGHYEQYF.

This chain joins TRBV12-3 or TRBV12-4 and TRBJ2-5, with a tentative D call TRBD2 (5 bases). With 8 bases removed from V and 5 bases from J, the gap between germline ends came to 9 bases. The CDR3 spans 11 residues. The CDR3 sequence is CASGRGETQYF. In DNA, the CDR3 is TGTGCCAGCGGTCGCGGGGAGACCCAGTACTTC.

With regard to this clonotype: This may stem from a read error, because a much larger clone lies one nucleotide away. The chain couples TRBV4-2 to TRBJ2-7; 10 positions match TRBD1. CDR1 is LGHNA and CDR2 is YNFKEQ in the germline V gene. The CDR3 loop spans 15 amino acids. CDR3: CACSQDGTGVDEQYF. CDR3 nucleotides: TGTGCCTGCAGCCAAGATGGGACAGGGGTCGACGAGCAGTACTTC.

The genes are TRBV29-1 and TRBJ2-1; TRBD1 agrees at 10 bases. The CDR3 has 17 amino acids. Germline CDR1 is SQVTM and CDR2 is ANQGSEA. V shed 3 bases, J shed 8 bases, and the junction held 16 bases outside the gene matches. In nucleotides, the CDR3 is TGCAGCGTTGAGGGACAGGGGTTTCTAAACCTCTTCGATGAGCAGTTCTTC. Translation: CSVEGQGFLNLFDEQFF.